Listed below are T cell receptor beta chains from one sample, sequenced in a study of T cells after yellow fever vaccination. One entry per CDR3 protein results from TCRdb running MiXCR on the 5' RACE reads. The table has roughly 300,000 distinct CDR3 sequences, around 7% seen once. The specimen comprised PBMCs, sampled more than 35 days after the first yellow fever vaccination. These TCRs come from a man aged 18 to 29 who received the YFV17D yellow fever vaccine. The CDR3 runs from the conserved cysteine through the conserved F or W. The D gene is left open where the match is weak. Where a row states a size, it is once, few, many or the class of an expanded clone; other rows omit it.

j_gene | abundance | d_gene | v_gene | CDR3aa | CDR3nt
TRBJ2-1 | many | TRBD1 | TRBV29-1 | CSGNRDRSFSYNEQFF | TGCAGCGGCAACCGGGACAGAAGTTTCTCCTACAATGAGCAGTTCTTC
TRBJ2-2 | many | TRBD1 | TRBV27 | CASSLSVAPGGDTGELFF | TGTGCCAGCAGTTTATCGGTTGCTCCAGGGGGAGACACCGGGGAGCTGTTTTTT
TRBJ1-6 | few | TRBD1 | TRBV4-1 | CASSPNGQGNSPLHF | TGCGCCAGCAGCCCGAATGGACAGGGTAATTCACCCCTCCACTTT
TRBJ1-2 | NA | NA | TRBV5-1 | CASSLVQGLSGYTF | TGCGCCAGCAGCTTGGTGCAAGGGCTCTCTGGCTACACCTTC
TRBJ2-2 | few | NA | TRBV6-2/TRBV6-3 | CASIRGTNTGELFF | TGTGCCAGCATTAGGGGGACGAACACCGGGGAGCTGTTTTTT
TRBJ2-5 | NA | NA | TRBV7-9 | CASSSQRPQETQYF | TGTGCCAGCAGCTCTCAGAGGCCCCAAGAGACCCAGTACTTC
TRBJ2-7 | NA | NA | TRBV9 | CASSYSGVGEEQYF | TGTGCCAGCAGCTATTCAGGGGTGGGGGAGGAGCAGTACTTC
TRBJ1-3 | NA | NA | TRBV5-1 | CASSLDPPDAGNTIYF | TGCGCCAGCAGCTTGGACCCCCCAGATGCAGGAAACACCATATATTTT
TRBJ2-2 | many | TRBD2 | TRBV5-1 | CASGGLAGAKGTGELFF | TGCGCCAGCGGGGGACTAGCGGGGGCTAAGGGCACCGGGGAGCTGTTTTTT
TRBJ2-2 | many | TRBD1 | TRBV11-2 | CASSLPGQGLSQLNTGELFF | TGTGCCAGCAGTCTACCGGGACAGGGCCTCTCCCAATTGAACACCGGGGAGCTGTTTTTT
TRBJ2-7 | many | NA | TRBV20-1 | CSASLNSWGEQYF | TGCAGTGCTAGCCTGAATAGTTGGGGCGAGCAGTACTTC
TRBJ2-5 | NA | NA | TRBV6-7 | CASSPQGQRDGETQYF | TGTGCCAGCAGCCCTCAAGGACAGCGAGACGGGGAGACCCAGTACTTC
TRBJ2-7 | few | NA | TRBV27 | CASSPTLTYEQYF | TGTGCCAGCAGTCCGACCCTCACCTACGAGCAGTACTTC
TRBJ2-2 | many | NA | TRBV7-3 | CASSLRGALPGELFF | TGTGCCAGCAGCTTGAGGGGGGCCCTGCCCGGGGAGCTGTTTTTT
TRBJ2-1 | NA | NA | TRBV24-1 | CATSDPRRGYNEQFF | TGTGCCACCAGTGATCCGCGTAGGGGGTACAATGAGCAGTTCTTC
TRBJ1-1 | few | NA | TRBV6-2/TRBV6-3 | CASSSGRVNTEAFF | TGTGCCAGCAGTTCGGGCCGAGTGAACACTGAAGCTTTCTTT
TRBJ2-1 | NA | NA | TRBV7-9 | CASSWGTYNEQFF | TGTGCCAGCAGCTGGGGTACCTACAATGAGCAGTTCTTC
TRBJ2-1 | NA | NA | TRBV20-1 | CSARGLFEGPGEQFF | TGCAGTGCTAGAGGCCTGTTTGAGGGTCCTGGTGAGCAGTTCTTC
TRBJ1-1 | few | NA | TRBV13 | CASSLLRLEAFF | TGTGCCAGCAGCTTGCTCCGCTTAGAAGCTTTCTTT
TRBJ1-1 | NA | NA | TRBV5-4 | CASSLEETGNTEAFF | TGTGCCAGCAGCTTGGAGGAGACGGGGAACACTGAAGCTTTCTTT
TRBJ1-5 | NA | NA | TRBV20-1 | CSATFTNQPQHF | TGCAGTGCCACATTTACCAATCAGCCCCAGCATTTT
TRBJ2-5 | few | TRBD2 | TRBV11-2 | CASSPTGLAGPRETQYF | TGTGCCAGCAGCCCCACAGGGCTAGCGGGGCCCCGGGAGACCCAGTACTTC
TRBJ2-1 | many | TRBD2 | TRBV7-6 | CASSPGVAGGRGYNEQFF | TGTGCCAGCAGCCCCGGAGTAGCGGGGGGGCGAGGCTACAATGAGCAGTTCTTC
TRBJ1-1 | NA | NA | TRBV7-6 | CASSNGVTEAFF | TGTGCCAGCAGTAATGGGGTGACTGAAGCTTTCTTT
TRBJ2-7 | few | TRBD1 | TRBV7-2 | CASSKDRGYEQYF | TGTGCCAGCAGCAAAGACAGGGGCTACGAGCAGTACTTC
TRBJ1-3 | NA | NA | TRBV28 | CASTSPGEGWGNTIYF | TGTGCCAGCACCTCCCCCGGCGAGGGCTGGGGAAACACCATATATTTT
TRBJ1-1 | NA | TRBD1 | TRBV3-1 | CASSRRQGPGNTEAFF | TGTGCCAGCAGCCGGAGACAGGGGCCAGGCAACACTGAAGCTTTCTTT
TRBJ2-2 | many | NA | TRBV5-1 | CASSSGSTGELFF | TGCGCCAGCAGCTCGGGCTCGACCGGGGAGCTGTTTTTT
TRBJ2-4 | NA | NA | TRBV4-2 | CASSQERNIQYF | TGTGCCAGCAGCCAAGAGAGAAACATTCAGTACTTC
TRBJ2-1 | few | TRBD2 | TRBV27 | CAAATSGSYNEQFF | TGTGCCGCTGCGACTAGCGGCTCCTACAATGAGCAGTTCTTC
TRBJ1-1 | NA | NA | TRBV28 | CASSLDRWGDENTEAFF | TGTGCCAGCAGCCTCGACAGGTGGGGCGACGAGAACACTGAAGCTTTCTTT
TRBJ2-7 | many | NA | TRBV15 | CATSRELTAYEQYF | TGTGCCACCAGCAGAGAACTGACAGCTTACGAGCAGTACTTC
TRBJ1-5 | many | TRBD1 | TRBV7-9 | CASSLGQGTQPQHF | TGTGCCAGCAGCTTGGGACAGGGCACGCAGCCCCAGCATTTT
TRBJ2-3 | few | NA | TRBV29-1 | CSVLGGGVTDTQYF | TGCAGCGTTCTTGGCGGCGGGGTGACAGATACGCAGTATTTT
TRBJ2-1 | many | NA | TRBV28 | CASSFLDRTVNNEQFF | TGTGCCAGCAGTTTCCTTGACCGGACGGTGAACAATGAGCAGTTCTTC
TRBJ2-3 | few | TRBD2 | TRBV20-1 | CSARDSTSGGADTQYF | TGCAGTGCCAGAGACTCGACTAGCGGGGGGGCAGATACGCAGTATTTT
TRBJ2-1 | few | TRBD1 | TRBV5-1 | CASSLGGTGAYEQFF | TGCGCCAGCAGCTTGGGGGGGACAGGGGCATATGAGCAGTTCTTC
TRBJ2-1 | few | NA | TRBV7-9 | CASSAGGDNEQFF | TGTGCCAGCAGCGCAGGAGGCGACAATGAGCAGTTCTTC
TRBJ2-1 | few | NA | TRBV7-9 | CASSQRGGSSYNEQFF | TGTGCCAGCAGCCAGAGGGGGGGCAGCTCCTACAATGAGCAGTTCTTC
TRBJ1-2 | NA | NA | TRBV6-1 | CASSLFGLSPNAGYTF | TGTGCCAGCAGTCTGTTCGGCCTCTCGCCTAACGCTGGCTACACCTTC
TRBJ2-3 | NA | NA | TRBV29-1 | CSVERHGADTQYF | TGCAGCGTTGAGCGTCATGGGGCAGATACGCAGTATTTT
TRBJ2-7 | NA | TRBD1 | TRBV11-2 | CASSLGTTGMIHEQYF | TGTGCCAGCAGCTTAGGGACGACAGGGATGATCCACGAGCAGTACTTC
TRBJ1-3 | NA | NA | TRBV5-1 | CASSLQGGNSGNTIYF | TGCGCCAGCAGCCTACAGGGTGGGAACTCTGGAAACACCATATATTTT
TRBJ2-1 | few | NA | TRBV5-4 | CASSGNLGNEQFF | TGTGCCAGCAGCGGGAACCTAGGCAATGAGCAGTTCTTC
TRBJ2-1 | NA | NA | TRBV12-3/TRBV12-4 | CATNSPLAPYNEQFF | TGTGCCACCAACTCCCCCCTAGCTCCCTACAATGAGCAGTTCTTC
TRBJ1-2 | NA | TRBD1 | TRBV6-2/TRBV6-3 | CASSRTGSGYGYTF | TGTGCCAGCAGCCGGACAGGTTCAGGCTATGGCTACACCTTC